This T cell receptor (beta chain) was sequenced in a study of resident and recirculating memory T cells in vitiligo. On this clone itself: Its antigen is not known.

Profiled with immunoSEQ multiplex PCR; TCRdb holds only in-frame clones, not every one. The sample gives 60,000 to 80,000 clones, about 89% of which show up once; about 4.9% is in the top ten. V was cut by 3 bases and J by 9 bases, with 12 bases left in between. Germline assignment: CDR1 SGHTA and CDR2 FQGNSA. The CDR3 has 13 amino acids. The study, taken as a whole, reports: Clonality differed among vitiligo lesions, with no unique dominant clone.

This sequence was found in a male donor with vitiligo. The sequenced material came from blood. The chain employs TRBV7-2 and TRBJ1-5; D not certain. The CDR3, as DNA: TGTGCCAGCAGCTTCGATCTAGTGGGGCCCCAGCATTTT. Translating it yields CASSFDLVGPQHF.